The next 23 T cell receptor beta chains were all read from a single sample in a study of identical twins. MiXCR, run by TCRdb on the 5' RACE reads, gives a single entry per CDR3 protein. The data contain hundreds of thousands of distinct CDR3 sequences, around 8.8% of them singletons. The same data also went into a second study, on yellow fever vaccine responses in identical twins.

What was sequenced was memory (CD45RO+) T cells sorted from blood. Receptor source: a woman aged 18-35 years in good health.

This clonotype appeared a few times. V usage is TRBV2 and J usage is TRBJ2-3; 9 bases align to TRBD2. Looked up from germline, CDR1 is SNHLY and CDR2 is FYNNEI. The CDR3 runs to 17 residues. V gave up 6 bases and J gave up 0 bases; unmatched junction bases: 10. Here the CDR3 DNA reads TGTGCCAGCAGCCCTTCTCCTAGCGGGGTTAGCACAGATACGCAGTATTTT. Translation: CASSPSPSGVSTDTQYF.

Ten or more counts support this clonotype. This chain connects TRBV5-1 to TRBJ2-1; perhaps TRBD2 as D (6 bases). The V and J ends lost 2 bases and 5 bases respectively, with 14 bases between them. CDR3 length: 15 residues. Looked up from germline, CDR1 is SGHRS and CDR2 is YFSETQ. The CDR3 is CASSFLGDLDNEQFF. The CDR3 DNA follows: TGCGCCAGCAGCTTCTTGGGGGACTTAGACAATGAGCAGTTCTTC.

This clonotype was found a few times. V and J are TRBV7-9 and TRBJ2-1; no firm D call. This CDR3 is built from 13 residues. CDR1 is SEHNR, CDR2 FQNEAQ, per germline (reference sequence). Trimming took off 8 bases at V and 3 bases at J, with 11 bases between the two ends. CDR3 DNA sequence: TGTGCCAGCGAAAAGGGCTACTACAATGAGCAGTTCTTC. It translates to CASEKGYYNEQFF.

This clonotype was picked up a small number of times. The V gene is TRBV10-3, the J gene TRBJ2-1, with 12 bases identical to TRBD2. Germline assignment: CDR1 ENHRY and CDR2 SYGVKD. The CDR3 extends over 16 amino acids. V lost 3 bases and J lost 9; bases outside the gene matches: 9. CDR3 nucleotides: TGTGCCATCAGTGAACATCCTAGCGGGAGGGCCGTTGAGCAGTTCTTC. It is translated as CAISEHPSGRAVEQFF.

This clonotype was observed at least ten times. The CDR3 DNA is TGTGCCAGCAGCCTAGGGCTATACCGAGCGGGTTTCACGAACAATGAGCAGTTCTTC. It codes for CASSLGLYRAGFTNNEQFF. The rearrangement links TRBV7-2 to TRBJ2-1; maybe TRBD2 (6 bases). The V gene's germline CDR1 is SGHTA and CDR2 FQGNSA. CDR3 length equals 19 residues. V lost 5 bases to trimming and J lost 5 bases, with 28 bases between them.

The sample holds many counts of this clonotype. The V call is TRBV10-2, the J call TRBJ2-2, with 12 bases aligning to TRBD2. The CDR3 is 16 residues long. Per the germline V gene, CDR1 is WSHSY and CDR2 is SAAADI. V lost 4 bases, J lost 3 bases, and 3 bases stayed unmatched. DNA of the CDR3: TGCGCCAGCAGTGGTCCTAGCGGGGGGGACACCGGGGAGCTGTTTTTT. This sequence encodes CASSGPSGGDTGELFF.

This clonotype was seen many times. The J gene is TRBJ1-6, the V gene TRBV28; D perhaps matches TRBD1 (6 bases). This CDR3 contains 15 residues. The germline CDR1 and CDR2 sequences are MDHEN and SYDVKM. V was clipped by 4 bases and J by 6 bases, with 13 bases between them. The DNA for the CDR3 is TGTGCCAGCAGTTCTCCGACAGGAGCTAATTCACCCCTCCACTTT. Translating it yields CASSSPTGANSPLHF.

This clonotype has at least ten counts. The rearrangement links TRBV6-1 to TRBJ2-4; D might be TRBD1 (6 bases). The germline V and J ends were trimmed by 5 bases and 0 bases, with 14 bases remaining between them. Germline V gene lookup returns CDR1 MNHNS and CDR2 SASEGT. This CDR3 comprises 16 residues. DNA of the CDR3: TGTGCCAGCAGTCCTCAGGGGCTTCTAGCCAAAAACATTCAGTACTTC. Translating gives CASSPQGLLAKNIQYF.

This clonotype came up a few times. The rearrangement joins TRBV5-5 to TRBJ2-3, with TRBD2 identical over 12 bases. CDR3 length equals 16 residues. CDR1 is SGHKS and CDR2 is YYEKEE in the germline V gene (reference sequence). V was clipped by 4 bases and J by 5 bases; unmatched bases: 8. The CDR3 bases are TGTGCCAGCAGCCAGGGGACTAGCGGGTTCATAGATACGCAGTATTTT. As protein: CASSQGTSGFIDTQYF.

The sample holds a few counts of this clonotype. The chain links TRBV11-2 to TRBJ2-3, with D hard to call. The germline gives CDR1 SGHAT, CDR2 FQNNGV. There are 13 residues in the CDR3. With 5 bases removed from V and 11 bases from J, the gap between germline ends came to 17 bases. CDR3 sequence (DNA): TGTGCCAGCAGCACAACGGTCGGGCCAGTGCAGTATTTT. This gives the protein CASSTTVGPVQYF.

CDR3 amino acids: CSAIGDQANYGYTF. The CDR3 coding sequence is TGCAGTGCTATTGGGGACCAAGCTAACTATGGCTACACCTTC. J is TRBJ1-2 and V is TRBV20-1, with D possibly TRBD1 on 5 matching bases. Germline lookup yields CDR1 DFQATT and CDR2 SNEGSKA (reference sequence). Trimming removed 4 bases from V and 0 bases from J, with 12 bases in between. This CDR3 is 14 amino acids long.

This clonotype turned up a few times. This chain connects TRBV7-9 to TRBJ1-4; D is unresolved. This CDR3 comprises 14 residues. Per germline, CDR1 SEHNR and CDR2 FQNEAQ (reference sequence). The germline V and J ends were trimmed by 4 bases and 8 bases, with 14 bases remaining between them. The CDR3 spells CASSWMGLGEKLFF. The DNA of the CDR3 is TGTGCCAGCAGCTGGATGGGGTTGGGGGAAAAACTGTTTTTT. The whole variable domain, filled in from reference TRBV7-9 and TRBJ1-4, reads DTGVSQNPRHKITKRGQNVTFRCDPISEHNRLYWYRQTLGQGPEFLTYFQNEAQLEKSRLLSDRFSAERPKGSFSTLEIQRTEQGDSAMYLCASSWMGLGEKLFFGSGTQLSVL.

This clonotype was detected ten times or more. The chain has TRBV2 and TRBJ2-3; 7 bases line up with TRBD2. V lost 2 bases to trimming and J lost 1 base; unmatched junction nucleotides: 6. From germline, CDR1 is SNHLY and CDR2 FYNNEI. This CDR3 has 16 residues. As DNA, the CDR3 is TGTGCCAGCAGTGAAAGCGGGGTACTCCGCACAGATACGCAGTATTTT. As protein: CASSESGVLRTDTQYF.

There are many counts of this clonotype. V gene TRBV24-1 combines with J gene TRBJ2-2; TRBD1 might be the D (5 bases). CDR3 size: 15 residues. V was clipped by 6 bases and J by 6 bases, with 16 bases between them. Germline V gives CDR1 KGHDR, CDR2 SFDVKD. Here the CDR3 reads CATSTHRGQPGELFF. For the CDR3, the DNA is TGTGCCACCAGTACCCATAGGGGCCAACCCGGGGAGCTGTTTTTT.

The V gene is TRBV10-3, the J gene TRBJ2-1, with D perhaps assigned TRBD1 or TRBD2 (6 bases each). This CDR3 comprises 15 residues. The V and J ends lost 8 bases and 0 bases respectively, with 14 bases between them. Germline lookup yields CDR1 ENHRY and CDR2 SYGVKD. The CDR3 sequence: CAISPGASSYNEQFF. CDR3 nucleotide sequence: TGTGCCATCTCTCCGGGGGCAAGCTCCTACAATGAGCAGTTCTTC.

Ten or more counts support this clonotype. The chain couples TRBV2 to TRBJ1-2; TRBD1 is a possible D gene (6 bases). Germline values: CDR1 SNHLY, CDR2 FYNNEI. The CDR3 loop spans 17 amino acids. Trimming took off 6 bases at V and 1 base at J, with 21 bases between the two ends. CDR3: CASSPRGTRGDNYGYTF. CDR3 DNA sequence: TGTGCCAGCAGCCCTAGGGGGACGAGGGGCGATAACTATGGCTACACCTTC.

The table lists this clonotype with a few counts. The chain has TRBV7-2 and TRBJ1-3; D remains ambiguous. V was shortened by 5 bases and J by 3 bases, with 14 bases between the two germline ends. The V gene's germline CDR1 is SGHTA and CDR2 FQGNSA. This CDR3 has 15 residues. Here the CDR3 DNA reads TGTGCCAGCAGCCTCCGGGATTTAGGTGGAAACACCATATATTTT. This sequence encodes CASSLRDLGGNTIYF.

The rearrangement uses TRBV5-1 and TRBJ2-1; 15 bases align to TRBD2. J gave up 1 base and V 4 bases, and 6 bases lay outside the gene matches. The germline CDR1 and CDR2 sequences are SGHRS and YFSETQ. The CDR3 is 18 residues long. CDR3 in amino acids: CASSPGLAGGYSYNEQFF. The CDR3 DNA sequence: TGCGCCAGCAGCCCCGGACTAGCGGGAGGGTATTCCTACAATGAGCAGTTCTTC.

This rearrangement joins TRBV5-8 to TRBJ1-1; tentatively, D is TRBD1 (6 bases). The CDR3 spans 13 residues. Trimming pared 4 bases from V and 5 bases from J, leaving 12 bases between. Germline V gives CDR1 SGHTS, CDR2 YDEGEE. The DNA of the CDR3 is TGTGCCAGCAGCGGTTACAGGGCGACTGAAGCTTTCTTT. Protein product: CASSGYRATEAFF.

This clonotype was recorded many times. V is TRBV7-9 and J is TRBJ2-1, with D possibly being TRBD1 or TRBD2 (5 bases each). The CDR3 covers 15 residues. The ends were cut back, 1 base at V and 0 bases at J, with 7 bases in the middle. Germline CDR1 and CDR2: SEHNR and FQNEAQ (reference sequence). Here the CDR3 reads CASSLEGTSYNEQFF. The DNA for the CDR3 is TGTGCCAGCAGCTTAGAGGGGACCTCCTACAATGAGCAGTTCTTC. Full variable domain (outside the CDR3, taken from reference TRBV7-9 and TRBJ2-1): DTGVSQNPRHKITKRGQNVTFRCDPISEHNRLYWYRQTLGQGPEFLTYFQNEAQLEKSRLLSDRFSAERPKGSFSTLEIQRTEQGDSAMYLCASSLEGTSYNEQFFGPGTRLTVL.

This clonotype was recorded at least ten times. The chain is built from TRBV7-6 and TRBJ1-5; TRBD1 matches 10 bases. Germline CDR1 reads SGHVS; CDR2 reads FNYEAQ. J gave up 7 bases and V 5 bases, and 5 bases lay outside the gene matches. This CDR3 is built from 14 residues. The DNA of the CDR3 is TGTGCCAGCAGCCCGGGACAGGGGAAGCAGCCCCAGCATTTT. It codes for CASSPGQGKQPQHF. The variable domain in full, with the rest retrieved from reference TRBV7-6 and TRBJ1-5, is GAGVSQSPRYKVTKRGQDVALRCDPISGHVSLYWYRQALGQGPEFLTYFNYEAQQDKSGLPNDRFSAERPEGSISTLTIQRTEQRDSAMYRCASSPGQGKQPQHFGDGTRLSIL.

The chain combines TRBV5-1 with TRBJ2-3, with a tentative D call TRBD1 (6 bases). The germline V and J ends were trimmed by 0 bases and 2 bases, with 13 bases remaining between them. The germline V gene has CDR1 SGHRS and CDR2 YFSETQ. The CDR3 is 16 residues long. The CDR3 DNA sequence: TGCGCCAGCAGCTTGGCCCGGGACAAACCCACAGATACGCAGTATTTT. Translated, it gives CASSLARDKPTDTQYF.

This sequence joins TRBV19 and TRBJ1-1; D might be TRBD1 (5 bases). The V and J ends lost 7 bases and 1 base respectively, with 16 bases between them. The CDR3 extends over 15 amino acids. The germline CDR1 and CDR2 sequences are LNHDA and SQIVND (reference sequence). In DNA form, the CDR3 reads TGTGCCAGTACCCTGAGGGGACGACAGAACACTGAAGCTTTCTTT. This encodes CASTLRGRQNTEAFF.